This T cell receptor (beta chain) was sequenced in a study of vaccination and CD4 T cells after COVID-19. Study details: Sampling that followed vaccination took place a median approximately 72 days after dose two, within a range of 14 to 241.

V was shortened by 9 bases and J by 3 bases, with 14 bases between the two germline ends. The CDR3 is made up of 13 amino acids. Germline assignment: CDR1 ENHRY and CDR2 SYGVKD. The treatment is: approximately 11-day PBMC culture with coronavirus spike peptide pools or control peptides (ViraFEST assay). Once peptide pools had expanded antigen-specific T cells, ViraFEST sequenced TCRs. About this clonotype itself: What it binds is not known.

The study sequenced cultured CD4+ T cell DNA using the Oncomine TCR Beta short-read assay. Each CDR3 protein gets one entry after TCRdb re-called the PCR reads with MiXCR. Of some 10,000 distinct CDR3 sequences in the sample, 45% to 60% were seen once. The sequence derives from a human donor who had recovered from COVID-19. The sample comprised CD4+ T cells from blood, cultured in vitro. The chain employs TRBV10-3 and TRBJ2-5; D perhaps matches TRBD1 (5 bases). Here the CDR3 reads CAMRPAGKETQYF. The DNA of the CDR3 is TGTGCCATGAGGCCGGCAGGGAAAGAGACCCAGTACTTC.